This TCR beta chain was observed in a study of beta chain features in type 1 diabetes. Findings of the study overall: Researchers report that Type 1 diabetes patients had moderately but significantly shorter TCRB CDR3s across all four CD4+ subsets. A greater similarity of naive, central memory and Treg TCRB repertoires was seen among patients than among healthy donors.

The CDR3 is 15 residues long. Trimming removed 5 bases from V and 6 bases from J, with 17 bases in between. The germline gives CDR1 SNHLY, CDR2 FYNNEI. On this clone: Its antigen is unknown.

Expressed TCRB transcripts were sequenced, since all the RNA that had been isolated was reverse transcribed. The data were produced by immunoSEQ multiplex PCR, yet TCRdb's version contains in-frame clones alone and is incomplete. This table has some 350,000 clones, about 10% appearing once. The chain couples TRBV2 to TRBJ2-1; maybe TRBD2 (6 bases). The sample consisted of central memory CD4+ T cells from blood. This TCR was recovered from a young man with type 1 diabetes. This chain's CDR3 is CASSFRGGGANEQFF. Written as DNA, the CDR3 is TGTGCCAGCAGTTTCCGGGGTGGAGGGGCCAATGAGCAGTTCTTC.